The 10 T cell receptor beta chains below come from one sample, sequenced in a study of blood T cell repertoires in COVID-19. The repertoire was sequenced with immunoSEQ multiplex PCR; TCRdb's copy has only in-frame clones and lacks some. The sample lists 150,000 to 200,000 clones, 90% occurring once. Specimen: peripheral blood. The source of these receptors is a man aged 45 to 65 with acute or convalescent COVID-19.

The chain recombines TRBV7-9 with TRBJ2-5; D might be TRBD1 (6 bases). The CDR3 is made up of 11 amino acids. CDR1 and CDR2 (germline): SEHNR, FQNEAQ (reference sequence). V dropped 10 bases and J dropped 2 bases, with 8 bases sitting between them. CDR3 in amino acids: CAITGQETQYF. CDR3 in DNA: TGTGCCATTACAGGGCAAGAGACCCAGTACTTC. Filled out from reference TRBV7-9 and TRBJ2-5, the complete variable domain reads DTGVSQNPRHKITKRGQNVTFRCDPISEHNRLYWYRQTLGQGPEFLTYFQNEAQLEKSRLLSDRFSAERPKGSFSTLEIQRTEQGDSAMYLCAITGQETQYFGPGTRLLVL.

The chain links TRBV9 to TRBJ1-2, with TRBD1 identical over 7 bases. The CDR3 consists of 12 residues. V shed 3 bases and J 10 bases; nucleotides not matched to a gene: 6. Per the germline V gene, CDR1 is SGDLS and CDR2 is YYNGEE. CDR3 in DNA: TGTGCCAGCAGCGCATACAGGGGAAACTACACCTTC. Translated: CASSAYRGNYTF.

The rearrangement links TRBV27 to TRBJ1-6; D might be TRBD1 (6 bases). Between the trimmed V and J ends, which lost 3 bases and 9 bases, there was a span of 18 bases. From germline, CDR1 is MNHEY and CDR2 SMNVEV (reference sequence). The CDR3 has 16 residues. The CDR3 sequence is CASSFFGGRGISPLHF. CDR3 bases: TGTGCCAGCAGTTTTTTTGGGGGCCGAGGAATTTCACCCCTCCACTTT.

The rearrangement links TRBV6-5 to TRBJ1-2; no reliable D call. V lost 2 bases to trimming and J lost 8 bases, with 9 bases between them. The CDR3 is 12 amino acids. The germline V gene has CDR1 MNHEY and CDR2 SVGAGI. The CDR3 reads CASSYNSLGYTF. DNA of the CDR3: TGTGCCAGCAGTTACAACAGTCTCGGCTACACCTTC.

The V call is TRBV3-1 (or the pseudogene TRBV3-2), the J call TRBJ2-7; 11 nucleotides align to TRBD2. Germline CDR1 reads LGHDT; CDR2 reads YNNKEL (reference sequence). The J segment lost 3 bases and the V segment lost 4 bases, leaving 11 bases of the junction unmatched. This CDR3 has 17 residues. In DNA, the CDR3 is TGTGCCAGCAGCCGCTCGGGACTAGCGGAAAAGTTCTACGAGCAGTACTTC. This gives the protein CASSRSGLAEKFYEQYF.

This chain links TRBV7-9 with TRBJ2-3, with 9 bases that match TRBD2. V dropped 5 bases and J dropped 4; count of bases not matched to a gene: 7. Looked up from germline, CDR1 is SEHNR and CDR2 is FQNEAQ (reference sequence). The length of the CDR3 is 15 residues. As DNA, the CDR3 is TGTGCCAGCAGCCCGGGACTAGCAGACTCAGATACGCAGTATTTT. Translated, it gives CASSPGLADSDTQYF.

The chain carries TRBV7-9 and TRBJ2-5; D call uncertain. The CDR3 spans 12 residues. Germline V gene lookup returns CDR1 SEHNR and CDR2 FQNEAQ (reference sequence). Trimming took 2 bases from V and 4 from J, leaving 5 bases between them. The DNA of the CDR3 is TGTGCCAGCAGCTTAAGCCGAGAGACCCAGTACTTC. It specifies CASSLSRETQYF.

The rearrangement joins TRBV7-3 to TRBJ2-2; possible D gene TRBD1, 7 bases. This CDR3 contains 15 residues. Between the trimmed V and J ends, which lost 5 bases and 5 bases, there was a span of 15 bases. CDR1 SGHTA and CDR2 FQGTGA come from the germline V gene. CDR3: CASSLQTGRTGELFF. DNA for the CDR3: TGTGCCAGCAGCCTACAGACAGGGAGGACCGGGGAGCTGTTTTTT.

The chain links TRBV5-1 to TRBJ1-1; 8 positions agree with TRBD1. Germline trimming cut 4 bases from V and 5 bases from J; bases unmatched to any gene: 4. The CDR3 runs 13 residues. Germline V CDR1 and CDR2: SGHRS, YFSETQ. The CDR3 spells CASSRQGITEAFF. CDR3 sequence (DNA): TGCGCCAGCAGCCGACAGGGGATAACTGAAGCTTTCTTT. The variable domain in full, completed from reference TRBV5-1 and TRBJ1-1, reads KAGVTQTPRYLIKTRGQQVTLSCSPISGHRSVSWYQQTPGQGLQFLFEYFSETQRNKGNFPGRFSGRQFSNSRSEMNVSTLELGDSALYLCASSRQGITEAFFGQGTRLTVV.

This clone was detected only once. V and J are TRBV23-1 and TRBJ1-4, with 11 bases matching TRBD1. TRBV23-1 is annotated as an ORF whose role is uncertain. Trimming removed 2 bases from V and 4 bases from J; junction bases left unmatched: 9. CDR3 length equals 18 residues. The CDR3 here is CASSQPGQGGKGNEKLFF. The CDR3 bases are TGCGCCAGCAGTCAACCGGGACAGGGGGGAAAGGGTAATGAAAAACTGTTTTTT.